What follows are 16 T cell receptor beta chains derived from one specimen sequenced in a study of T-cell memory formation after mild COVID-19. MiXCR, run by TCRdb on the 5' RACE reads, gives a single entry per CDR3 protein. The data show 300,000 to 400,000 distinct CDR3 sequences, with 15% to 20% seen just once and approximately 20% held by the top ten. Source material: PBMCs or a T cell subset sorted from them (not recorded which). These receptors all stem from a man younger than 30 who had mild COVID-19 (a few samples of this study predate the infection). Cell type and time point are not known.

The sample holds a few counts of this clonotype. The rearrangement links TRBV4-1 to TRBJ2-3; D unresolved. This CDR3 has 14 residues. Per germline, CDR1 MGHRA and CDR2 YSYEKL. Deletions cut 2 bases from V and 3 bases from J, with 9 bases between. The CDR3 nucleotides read TGCGCCAGCAGCCAATTTCGGGTGACAGATACGCAGTATTTT. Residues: CASSQFRVTDTQYF.

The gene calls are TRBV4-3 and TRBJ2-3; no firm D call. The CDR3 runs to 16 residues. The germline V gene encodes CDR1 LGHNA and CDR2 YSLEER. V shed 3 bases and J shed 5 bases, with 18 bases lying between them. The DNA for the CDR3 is TGCGCCAGCAGCCAGGCTAGGGCCCTGGATAGAGATACGCAGTATTTT. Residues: CASSQARALDRDTQYF.

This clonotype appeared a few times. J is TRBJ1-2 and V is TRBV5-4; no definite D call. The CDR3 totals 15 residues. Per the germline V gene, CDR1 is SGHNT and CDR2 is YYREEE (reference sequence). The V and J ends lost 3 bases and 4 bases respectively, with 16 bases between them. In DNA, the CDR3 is TGTGCCAGCAGCTCTAGGGAAAGAACATTCTATGGCTACACCTTC. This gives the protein CASSSRERTFYGYTF.

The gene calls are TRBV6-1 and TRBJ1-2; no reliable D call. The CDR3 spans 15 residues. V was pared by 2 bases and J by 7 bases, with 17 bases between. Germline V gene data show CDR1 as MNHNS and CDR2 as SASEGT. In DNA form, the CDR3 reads TGTGCCAGCAGTGAACAGGTTGGGGTCTTCAGTGGCTACACCTTC. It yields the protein CASSEQVGVFSGYTF.

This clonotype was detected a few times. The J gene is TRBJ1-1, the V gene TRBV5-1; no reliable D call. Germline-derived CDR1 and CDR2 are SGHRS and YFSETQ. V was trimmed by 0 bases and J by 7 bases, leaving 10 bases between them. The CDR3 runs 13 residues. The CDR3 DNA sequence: TGCGCCAGCAGCTTGGGGACGACTATTGAAGCTTTCTTT. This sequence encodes CASSLGTTIEAFF.

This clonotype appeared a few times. The DNA for the CDR3 is TGCGCCAGCAGCCAAGGGGTGAGGGGGCCTCTCTCTGGAAACACCATATATTTT. Protein product: CASSQGVRGPLSGNTIYF. This chain connects TRBV4-1 to TRBJ1-3, with TRBD1 matching 7 bases. This CDR3 comprises 18 residues. Trimming removed 1 base from V and 0 bases from J; junction bases left unmatched: 9. Germline V gives CDR1 MGHRA, CDR2 YSYEKL.

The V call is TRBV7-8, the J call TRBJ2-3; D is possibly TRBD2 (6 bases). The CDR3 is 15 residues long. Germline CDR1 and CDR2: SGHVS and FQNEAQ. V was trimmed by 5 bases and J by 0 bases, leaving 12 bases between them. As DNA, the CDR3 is TGTGCCAGCAGCCCCGAGCGGGTTAGCACAGATACGCAGTATTTT. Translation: CASSPERVSTDTQYF.

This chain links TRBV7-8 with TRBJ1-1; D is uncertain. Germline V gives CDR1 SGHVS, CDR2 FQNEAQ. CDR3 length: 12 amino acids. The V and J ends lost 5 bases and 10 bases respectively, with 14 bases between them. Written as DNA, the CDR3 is TGTGCCAGCAGCACCCGGACGTCCCGAGCTTTCTTT. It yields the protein CASSTRTSRAFF.

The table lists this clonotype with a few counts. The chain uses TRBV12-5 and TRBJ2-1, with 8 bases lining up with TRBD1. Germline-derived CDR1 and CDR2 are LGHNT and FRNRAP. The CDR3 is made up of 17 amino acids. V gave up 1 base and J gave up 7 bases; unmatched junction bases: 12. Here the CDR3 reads CASGLAIGQGAINEQFF. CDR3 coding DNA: TGTGCTAGTGGTTTGGCGATAGGTCAGGGGGCTATTAATGAGCAGTTCTTC.

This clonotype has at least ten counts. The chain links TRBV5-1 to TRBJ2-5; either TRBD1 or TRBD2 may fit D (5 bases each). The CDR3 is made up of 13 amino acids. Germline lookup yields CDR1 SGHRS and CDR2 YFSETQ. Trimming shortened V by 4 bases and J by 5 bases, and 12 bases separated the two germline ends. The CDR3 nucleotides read TGCGCCAGCAGCCCGGACGAGGGGGAGACCCAGTACTTC. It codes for CASSPDEGETQYF.

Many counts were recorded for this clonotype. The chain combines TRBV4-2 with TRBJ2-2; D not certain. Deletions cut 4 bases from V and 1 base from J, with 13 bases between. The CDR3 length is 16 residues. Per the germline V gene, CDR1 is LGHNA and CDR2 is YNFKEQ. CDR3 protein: CASSPREGVNTGELFF. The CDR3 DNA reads TGTGCCAGCAGCCCACGCGAAGGAGTGAACACCGGGGAGCTGTTTTTT.

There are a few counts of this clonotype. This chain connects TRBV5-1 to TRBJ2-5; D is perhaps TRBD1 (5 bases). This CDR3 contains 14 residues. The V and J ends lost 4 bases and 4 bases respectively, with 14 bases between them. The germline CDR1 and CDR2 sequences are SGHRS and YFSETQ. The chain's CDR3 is CASSSTGFVETQYF. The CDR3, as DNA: TGCGCCAGCAGCAGTACAGGCTTCGTAGAGACCCAGTACTTC.

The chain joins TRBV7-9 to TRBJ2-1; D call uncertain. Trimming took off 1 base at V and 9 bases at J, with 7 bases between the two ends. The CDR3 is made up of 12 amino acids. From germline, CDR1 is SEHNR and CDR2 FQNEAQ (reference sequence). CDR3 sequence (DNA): TGTGCCAGCAGCTTAGGGCGGAGTGAGCAGTTCTTC. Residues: CASSLGRSEQFF.

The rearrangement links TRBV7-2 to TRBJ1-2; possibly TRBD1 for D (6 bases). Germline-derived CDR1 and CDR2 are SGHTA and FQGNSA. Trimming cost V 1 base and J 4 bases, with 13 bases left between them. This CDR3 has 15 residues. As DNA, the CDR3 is TGTGCCAGCAGCTTAGTGAGGACAGAGGGCTATGGCTACACCTTC. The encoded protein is CASSLVRTEGYGYTF.

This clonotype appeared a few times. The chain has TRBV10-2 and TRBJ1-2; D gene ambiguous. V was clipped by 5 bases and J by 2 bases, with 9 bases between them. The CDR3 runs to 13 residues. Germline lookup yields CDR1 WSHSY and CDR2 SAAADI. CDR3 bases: TGCGCCAGCAGTAGGAAGGCCAACTATGGCTACACCTTC. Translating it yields CASSRKANYGYTF.

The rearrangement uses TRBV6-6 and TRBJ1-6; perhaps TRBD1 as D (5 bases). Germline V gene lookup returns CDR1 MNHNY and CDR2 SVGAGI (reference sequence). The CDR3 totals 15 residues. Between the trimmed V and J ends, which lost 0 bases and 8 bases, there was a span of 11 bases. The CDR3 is CASSYSIQGYSPLHF. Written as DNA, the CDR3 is TGTGCCAGCAGTTACTCGATTCAGGGATATTCACCCCTCCACTTT.